This TCR beta chain is from a study of T-cell reconstitution after alpha-beta-depleted transplantation in children. The study's findings and limits: Surviving recipient T cells and thymic progenitors underlay high day-60 TCRbeta diversity in some patients. Reportedly, roughly two months post-transplant, alpha-beta T cells arose from several hundred expanded graft clones. A year had passed since transplant, and T-cell counts and diversity by then came mostly from newly produced T cells.

Of note for this clonotype: As yet, its antigen is unknown.

The CDR3 has 9 amino acids. V lost 8 bases to trimming and J lost 6 bases, with 2 bases between them. Germline V gives CDR1 SNHLY, CDR2 FYNNEI. Unique molecular identifiers featured in how the TCRbeta library was prepared. TCRdb recomputed calls from the PCR reads with MiXCR, one row per CDR3 protein. Of hundreds of thousands of distinct CDR3 sequences detected, 10% to 15% appear once; the ten largest clones hold approximately 2%. The chain recombines TRBV2 with TRBJ2-1; no reliable D call. Sequences were derived from PBMCs, mostly from graft donor cells, sampled 360 days after TCRalphabeta/CD19-depleted stem cell transplant. The TCR was taken from a male patient younger than 18 who had a stem cell transplant for acute myeloid leukemia, so the T cells may come from the graft donor. CDR3 in DNA: TGTGCCAGCCCCAATGAGCAGTTCTTC. Its protein product is CASPNEQFF.